This TCR beta chain originates from a study of shared clonotypes between healthy human individuals (dated by TCRdb to 2018 to 2021). Regarding the study in general: The cohort included a few men and two women between 18 and 49 years of age. Per donor, three plates each were used for CD4 naive and CD4 memory, two for CD8 naive, and one for CD8 memory. Each donor's leukapheresis produced roughly between roughly 0.94 and 9.5 billion PBMCs. To estimate repertoire size and how much clonotypes are shared between individuals, the study performed deep sequencing of blood TCR repertoires from roughly five healthy adults. To increase sequencing depth and limit assay-specific biases, different laboratories used diverse techniques to prepare libraries and sequence TCR repertoires.

Donors were healthy HIV-negative adults with no recently reported acute infections or vaccinations. Every donor was a Caucasian adult living in Nashville, Tennessee, USA. CD4+ T cells were enriched by magnetic negative selection, after which naive cells were positively selected on CD45RA and the negative fraction was taken as the memory subset. Blood was obtained by leukapheresis, after which PBMCs were separated by Ficoll-Histopaque density gradient centrifugation and cryopreserved in liquid nitrogen vapor phase. Analytical flow cytometry was used to check the purity and quantity of each magnetically sorted T cell population. From each sorted fraction, genomic DNA was isolated and quantified by UV absorbance on a Nanodrop 2000c. Including cysteine and phenylalanine, the CDR3 has 17 amino acids. Just CDR3 DNA is preserved here, 51 bases in frame from base 1. Cut back by 2 bases and 2 bases, the V and J ends lie 16 bases apart. CDR1 LGHNA and CDR2 YSLEER are derived from the germline V gene.

As concerns this clone: What antigen it recognizes has not been identified. Per-nucleotide qualities are absent, and no much larger clonotype sits a single base away.

Using the deep immunoSEQ assay, TCR CDR3 regions were amplified from genomic DNA by multiplex PCR. Extracted genomic DNA from each cell subset was distributed evenly across all wells of several immunoSEQ 96-well plates, and each plate was treated as a replicate. For sorted subsets, approximately 210 ng genomic DNA, equal to 30,000 to 35,000 T cell genomes, was loaded into each replicate PCR. Purified libraries were quantified with a Qubit 3.0 fluorometer, sized on a Bioanalyzer 2100, and re-quantified with the KAPA Library Quantification kit. A separate single-read 150-cycle Illumina NextSeq 550 flow cell was used to sequence each immunoSEQ 96-well plate. In the paper's pipeline: Because only junctional sequences without quality scores were contained in the immunoSEQ output, filtering matching that applied to full-length reads could not be performed. To assign V/J genes and CDR3, sequences were annotated against IMGT germline references using PyIR, a Python wrapper for IgBLAST v1.9. Reads were removed for weak V/J assignments (E-value above 1e-6), missing CDR3, stop codons, out-of-frame junctions, or ambiguous translated residues. A V3J clonotype was defined by an identical inferred V gene, J gene, and CDR3 amino acid sequence. The percentage overlap between two repertoires was calculated by dividing the number of shared unique clonotypes by the size of the smaller repertoire. Repertoire richness was assessed with RTK rarefaction, the Chao1 estimator, and Recon v2.1 estimates of unobserved clonotypes. Generation probabilities for all TCRbeta clonotypes obtained by the gDNA method from a handful of donors were computed using OLGA. TCRdb retrieved this table from immuneACCESS and kept in-frame rearrangements only. Not all clones are present; in checked studies, unresolved V genes account for under half, and no reason is known for the remainder. V, J and clone size derive from that table, while D and trimming were established from the DNA sequence. The sample table contains about 2.5 million clones; only one count was recorded for roughly 90% of them. The biggest ten clones account for around 0.38% of the sample.

What the study reported, not specific to this receptor: Rarefaction of sorted-subset datasets indicated incomplete sequencing despite the large sequencing depth. The small number of donors limited the genetic and exposure-history diversity represented. Pairwise subsampling indicated that sequencing depth was expected to affect the degree of clonotype sharing among donors. Sampling was restricted to blood, and TCR repertoires in tissue are likely to differ from TCR repertoires in blood. Naive subsets generally had larger estimated clonotype richness than memory subsets. Clonotypes shared by all four sorted-subset donors showed higher generation probabilities than non-shared clonotypes. Sharing across a few donors was observed for about 5% of naive CD4, 3% to 3.5% of naive CD8, over 2% of memory CD4, and roughly 0.4% of memory CD8 clonotypes.

The rearranged chain carries TRBV4-3 and TRBJ2-4; the best D guess is TRBD1, with 5 bases matching. This TCR was sampled from a man aged 18 to 35 in good health. Some clones in this sample may be carry-over from other donors' samples. The sequencing sample was made of naive CD4+ T cells from PBMCs. Taken with the paper, the label for cell subset or site translates to: CD45RA+ positively selected. CDR3 reads: CASSQNAGRSTKNIQYF. The sequenced DNA is TGCGCCAGCAGCCAAAACGCAGGGCGCAGTACCAAAAACATTCAGTACTTC.